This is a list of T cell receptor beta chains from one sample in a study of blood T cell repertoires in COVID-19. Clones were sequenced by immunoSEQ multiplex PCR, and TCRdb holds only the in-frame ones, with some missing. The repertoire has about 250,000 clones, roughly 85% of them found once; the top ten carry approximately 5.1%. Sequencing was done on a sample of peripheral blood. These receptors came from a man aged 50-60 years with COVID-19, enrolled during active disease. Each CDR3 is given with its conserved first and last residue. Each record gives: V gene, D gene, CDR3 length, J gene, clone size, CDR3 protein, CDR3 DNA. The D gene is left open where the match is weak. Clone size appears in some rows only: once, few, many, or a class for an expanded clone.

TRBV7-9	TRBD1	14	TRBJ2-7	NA	CASSPGQGTYEQYF	TGTGCCAGCAGCCCCGGACAGGGCACCTACGAGCAGTACTTC
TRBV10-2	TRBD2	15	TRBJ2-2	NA	CASSVTSGEGGELFF	TGCGCCAGCAGTGTAACTAGCGGGGAAGGCGGGGAGCTGTTTTTT
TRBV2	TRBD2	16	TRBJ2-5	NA	CATPTGSGGTGETQYF	TGTGCCACCCCGACGGGTAGCGGGGGAACGGGAGAGACCCAGTACTTC
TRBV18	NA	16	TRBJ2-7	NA	CASSPTRRDTSYEQYF	TGTGCCAGCTCACCAACTCGACGGGACACCTCCTACGAGCAGTACTTC
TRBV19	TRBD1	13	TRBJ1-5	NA	CASSRDRAQPQHF	TGTGCCAGTAGCCGAGACAGGGCACAGCCCCAGCATTTT
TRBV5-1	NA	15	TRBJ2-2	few	CASSLAGDNTGELFF	TGCGCCAGCAGCTTGGCGGGAGACAACACCGGGGAGCTGTTTTTT
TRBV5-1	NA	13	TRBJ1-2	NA	CASSSRAEGGYTF	TGCGCCAGCTCGAGCAGGGCGGAGGGAGGCTACACCTTC
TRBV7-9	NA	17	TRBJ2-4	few	CASSPRSFSGAKNIQYF	TGTGCCAGCAGCCCGAGGTCCTTTTCGGGGGCCAAAAACATTCAGTACTTC
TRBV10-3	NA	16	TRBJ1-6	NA	CAISDLRTDSNSPLHF	TGTGCCATCAGTGACCTTCGGACGGACAGTAATTCACCCCTCCACTTT
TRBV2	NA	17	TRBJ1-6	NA	CASRFYGTSSYNSPLHF	TGTGCCAGCAGATTTTACGGGACAAGCTCCTATAATTCACCCCTCCACTTT
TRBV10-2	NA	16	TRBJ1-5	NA	CASSDGKGIRNQPQHF	TGCGCCAGCAGTGATGGTAAGGGGATTCGCAATCAGCCCCAGCATTTT
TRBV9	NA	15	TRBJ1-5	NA	CASSPSGVGNQPQHF	TGTGCCAGCAGCCCATCAGGGGTTGGCAATCAGCCCCAGCATTTT
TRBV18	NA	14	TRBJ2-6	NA	CASSPPSGANVLTF	TGTGCCAGCTCACCACCGTCGGGGGCCAACGTCCTGACTTTC
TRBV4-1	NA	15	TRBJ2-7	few	CASSQAWADTYEQYF	TGCGCCAGCAGCCAAGCCTGGGCGGACACCTACGAGCAGTACTTC
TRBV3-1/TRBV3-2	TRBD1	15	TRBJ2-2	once	CASSRNRGQPGELFF	TGTGCCAGCAGCCGGAACAGGGGGCAGCCCGGGGAGCTGTTTTTT
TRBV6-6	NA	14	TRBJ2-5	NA	CASSYLYEQETQYF	TGTGCCAGCAGTTACTTGTACGAACAGGAGACCCAGTACTTC
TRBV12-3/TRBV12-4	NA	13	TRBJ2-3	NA	CASSFLSTDTQYF	TGTGCCAGCAGTTTTCTCAGCACAGATACGCAGTATTTT
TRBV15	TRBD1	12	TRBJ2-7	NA	CATSRGWDSLYF	TGTGCCACCAGCAGAGGTTGGGACAGCCTGTACTTC
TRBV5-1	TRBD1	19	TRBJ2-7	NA	CASSLGRDRISVNSYEQYF	TGCGCCAGCAGCCTAGGGCGGGACAGGATCTCGGTTAATTCCTACGAGCAGTACTTC
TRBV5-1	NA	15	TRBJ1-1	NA	CASSLAQGRNTEAFF	TGCGCCAGCAGCTTGGCCCAGGGGCGGAACACTGAAGCTTTCTTT
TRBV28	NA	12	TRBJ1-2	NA	CASTRQDYGYTF	TGTGCCAGCACTCGACAGGACTATGGCTACACCTTC
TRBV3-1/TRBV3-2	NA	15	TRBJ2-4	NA	CASTLGAQTKNIQYF	TGTGCCAGCACCCTGGGGGCGCAGACCAAAAACATTCAGTACTTC
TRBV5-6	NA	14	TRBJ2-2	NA	CASSLGTSTGELFF	TGTGCCAGCAGCTTGGGAACGAGTACCGGGGAGCTGTTTTTT
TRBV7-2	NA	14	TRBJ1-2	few	CASSLAFGSSGYTF	TGTGCCAGCAGCCTGGCCTTCGGGTCAAGTGGCTACACCTTC
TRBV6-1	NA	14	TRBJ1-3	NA	CASSEAGYGNTIYF	TGTGCCAGCAGTGAGGCAGGGTACGGAAACACCATATATTTT
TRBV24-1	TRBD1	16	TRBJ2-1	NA	CATSASNSGGNNEQFF	TGTGCCACCAGTGCCTCTAACTCAGGGGGAAACAATGAGCAGTTCTTC
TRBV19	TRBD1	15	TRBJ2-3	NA	CASTLGTGGLDTQYF	TGTGCCAGTACCCTTGGGACAGGGGGCCTAGATACGCAGTATTTT
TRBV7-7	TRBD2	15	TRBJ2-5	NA	CASSATGLDGETQYF	TGTGCTAGCAGCGCAACGGGACTAGATGGGGAGACCCAGTACTTC
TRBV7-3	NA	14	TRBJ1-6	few	CASSLSEGPSPLHF	TGTGCCAGCAGCTTATCTGAGGGCCCTTCACCCCTCCACTTT
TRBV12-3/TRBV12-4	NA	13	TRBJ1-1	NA	CASSLGGNTEAFF	TGTGCCAGCAGTTTAGGCGGGAACACTGAAGCTTTCTTT
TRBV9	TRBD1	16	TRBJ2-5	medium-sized	CASSVETGVVGETQYF	TGTGCCAGCAGCGTAGAGACAGGGGTGGTGGGTGAGACCCAGTACTTC
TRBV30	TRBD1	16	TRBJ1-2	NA	CAWNSRGTANNYGYTF	TGTGCCTGGAATTCCCGAGGGACAGCAAATAACTATGGCTACACCTTC
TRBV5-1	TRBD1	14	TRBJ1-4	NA	CASREGQRNEKLFF	TGCGCCAGCAGGGAGGGACAGCGGAATGAAAAACTGTTTTTT
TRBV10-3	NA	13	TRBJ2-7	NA	CAISEREMGEQYF	TGTGCCATCAGTGAGCGGGAGATGGGCGAGCAGTACTTC
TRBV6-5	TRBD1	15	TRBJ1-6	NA	CASTPATGLGSPLHF	TGTGCCAGCACTCCGGCGACAGGGTTGGGTTCACCCCTCCACTTT
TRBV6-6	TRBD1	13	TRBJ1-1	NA	CASIAGGSAEAFF	TGTGCCAGCATCGCAGGGGGCTCGGCTGAAGCTTTCTTT
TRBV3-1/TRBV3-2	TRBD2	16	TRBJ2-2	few	CASRQAGGMNTGELFF	TGTGCCAGCAGACAAGCGGGGGGCATGAACACCGGGGAGCTGTTTTTT
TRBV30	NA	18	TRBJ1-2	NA	CAWSVPQQGPLANYGYTF	TGTGCCTGGAGTGTACCCCAACAGGGACCCCTAGCTAACTATGGCTACACCTTC
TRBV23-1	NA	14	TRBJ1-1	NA	CASSQPGQKAEAFF	TGCGCCAGCAGTCAACCGGGACAAAAAGCTGAAGCTTTCTTT
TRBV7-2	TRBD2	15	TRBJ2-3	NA	CASSLGGGGADTQYF	TGTGCCAGCAGCTTAGGTGGGGGAGGGGCAGATACGCAGTATTTT
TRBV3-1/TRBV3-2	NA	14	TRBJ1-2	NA	CASSQGIQGYGYTF	TGTGCCAGCAGCCAAGGAATCCAGGGTTATGGCTACACCTTC
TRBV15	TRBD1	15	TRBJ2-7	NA	CATSRVRGQAYEQYF	TGTGCCACCAGCAGAGTGAGAGGACAGGCATACGAGCAGTACTTC
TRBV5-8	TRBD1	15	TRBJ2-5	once	CASSPGQGIEETQYF	TGTGCCAGCAGCCCGGGACAGGGGATAGAAGAGACCCAGTACTTC
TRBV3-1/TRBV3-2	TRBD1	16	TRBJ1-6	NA	CASSQGPGTGRSPLHF	TGTGCCAGCAGCCAAGGCCCAGGGACAGGGCGGTCACCCCTCCACTTT
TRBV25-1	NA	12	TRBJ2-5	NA	CASRTVKETQYF	TGTGCCAGCAGGACAGTGAAAGAGACCCAGTACTTC